Shown below are 11 T cell receptor beta chains from a single sample sequenced in a study of blood T cell repertoires in COVID-19. Data came from immunoSEQ multiplex PCR; TCRdb stores just in-frame clones and leaves some out. Among under 300,000 clones, about nine tenths were seen once, and the ten largest hold about 2%. Sequences were obtained from PBMCs or T cells enriched from blood (not recorded which). The receptor set was obtained from a middle-aged woman with acute COVID-19.

This sequence joins TRBV13 and TRBJ2-7; 8 nucleotides line up with TRBD2. V dropped 2 bases and J dropped 1; count of bases not matched to a gene: 4. The CDR3 runs to 15 residues. Germline V gives CDR1 PRHDT, CDR2 FYEKMQ (reference sequence). Here the CDR3 reads CASSLTRGGSYEQYF. The CDR3 region has the DNA TGTGCCAGCAGCTTAACTCGGGGGGGTTCCTACGAGCAGTACTTC.

The rearrangement links TRBV7-2 to TRBJ2-5, with TRBD2 identical over 7 bases. The V segment lost 7 bases and the J segment 0 bases; nucleotides outside the gene matches: 2. The CDR3 loop spans 13 amino acids. Germline V gives CDR1 SGHTA, CDR2 FQGNSA. The CDR3 region has the DNA TGTGCCAGCAAAGCGGGGAACCAAGAGACCCAGTACTTC. It encodes CASKAGNQETQYF.

This chain links TRBV11-2 with TRBJ2-7, with TRBD2 identical over 8 bases. The CDR3 has 14 residues. V dropped 6 bases and J dropped 3; count of bases not matched to a gene: 7. CDR1 and CDR2 (germline): SGHAT, FQNNGV. The CDR3 is CASRGRGGVYEQYF. The CDR3 coding sequence is TGTGCCAGCAGGGGACGGGGGGGGGTCTACGAGCAGTACTTC.

V is TRBV15 and J is TRBJ1-4; 7 nucleotides match TRBD1. CDR1 is LNHNV, CDR2 YYDKDF, per germline (reference sequence). The V and J ends lost 4 bases and 5 bases, in that order; junction bases with no gene match: 4. The CDR3 runs to 14 residues. The CDR3 DNA reads TGTGCCACCAGCACCAGGGACAGAAATGAAAAACTGTTTTTT. Encoded protein: CATSTRDRNEKLFF.

The chain has TRBV9 and TRBJ2-3; weak D call: TRBD2 (6 bases). The CDR3 extends over 15 amino acids. Deletions cut 3 bases from V and 1 base from J, with 12 bases between. The germline V gene has CDR1 SGDLS and CDR2 YYNGEE. CDR3 amino acids: CASSGVGGGTDTQYF. CDR3 bases: TGTGCCAGCAGCGGAGTAGGAGGGGGCACAGATACGCAGTATTTT.

The rearrangement links TRBV11-3 to TRBJ2-3; the match to TRBD2 covers 10 bases. The V gene end was trimmed by 5 bases and the J gene end by 1 base; junction bases not matched to a gene: 6. The CDR3 length is 16 residues. The germline CDR1 and CDR2 sequences are SGHNT and YENEEA. The CDR3 region is CASSRGSGGGTDTQYF. The CDR3 DNA follows: TGTGCCAGCAGCAGAGGAAGCGGGGGGGGCACAGATACGCAGTATTTT.

The rearrangement links TRBV5-1 to TRBJ2-2; TRBD2 matches at 11 bases. In germline, CDR1 is SGHRS, CDR2 YFSETQ. The CDR3 has 16 amino acids. The V and J ends lost 4 bases and 2 bases, in that order; junction bases with no gene match: 4. The CDR3 bases are TGCGCCAGCAGCCGTAGCGGGGGGGAAAACACCGGGGAGCTGTTTTTT. It is translated as CASSRSGGENTGELFF.

The J gene is TRBJ2-7, the V gene TRBV4-2; TRBD2 aligns across 14 bases. The CDR3 loop spans 15 amino acids. The germline V gene encodes CDR1 LGHNA and CDR2 YNFKEQ. With 4 bases clipped from V and 2 bases from J, the junction kept 1 base outside the gene matches. The CDR3 spells CASSRGLAGAYEQYF. The CDR3 bases are TGTGCCAGCAGCCGGGGACTAGCGGGAGCCTACGAGCAGTACTTC.

The rearrangement uses TRBV29-1 and TRBJ1-1, with D possibly being TRBD1 (5 bases). Per germline, CDR1 SQVTM and CDR2 ANQGSEA. The germline V and J ends were trimmed by 2 bases and 4 bases, with 8 bases remaining between them. CDR3 length: 12 amino acids. The CDR3 nucleotides are TGCAGCGTTGAACGGGGGACCACTGAAGCTTTCTTT. This sequence encodes CSVERGTTEAFF.

The chain recombines TRBV7-2 with TRBJ1-5, with 7 bases aligning to TRBD1. The V gene end was trimmed by 5 bases and the J gene end by 3 bases; junction bases not matched to a gene: 7. Germline V CDR1 and CDR2: SGHTA, FQGNSA. The CDR3 contains 15 residues. This chain's CDR3 is CASSLRQGPNQPQHF. In nucleotides, the CDR3 is TGTGCCAGCAGCCTTCGACAGGGACCCAATCAGCCCCAGCATTTT.

In this sample, this clone turned up once. The chain recombines TRBV5-1 with TRBJ2-1, with 14 bases lining up with TRBD2. The germline V gene encodes CDR1 SGHRS and CDR2 YFSETQ. V lost 7 bases and J lost 4; bases outside the gene matches: 4. The CDR3 extends over 15 amino acids. CDR3 coding DNA: TGCGCCAGCCGGACTAGCGGGGGGTTGTACAATGAGCAGTTCTTC. Translated: CASRTSGGLYNEQFF.